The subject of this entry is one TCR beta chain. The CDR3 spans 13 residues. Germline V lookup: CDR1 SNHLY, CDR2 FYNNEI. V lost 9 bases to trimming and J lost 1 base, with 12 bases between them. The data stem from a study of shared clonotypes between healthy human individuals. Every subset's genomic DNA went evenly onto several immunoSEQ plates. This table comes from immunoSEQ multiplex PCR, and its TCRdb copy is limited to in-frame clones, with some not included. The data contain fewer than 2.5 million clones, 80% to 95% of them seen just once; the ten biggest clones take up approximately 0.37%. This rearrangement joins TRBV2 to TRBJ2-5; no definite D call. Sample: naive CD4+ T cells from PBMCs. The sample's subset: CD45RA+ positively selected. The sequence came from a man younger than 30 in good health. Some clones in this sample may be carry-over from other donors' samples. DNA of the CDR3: TGTGCCAGGAGAACGGAGACCCAAGAGACCCAGTACTTC. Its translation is CARRTETQETQYF.